Presented here are 24 T cell receptor beta chains from one specimen sequenced in a study of blood T cells in healthy people across ages (dated by TCRdb to the mid-2010s). Libraries came from 5' RACE. Sequencing took place on an Illumina HiSeq 2500. A second PCR of about 6 to 12 cycles was performed with a sample-barcoded 5' primer and a J-beta primer mix. In-frame beta chains were kept once TCRdb had trimmed the public reads at Q25 with fastp and called clones with MiXCR. Merged by CDR3 protein, the rows form single entries marked with the most common genes and DNA. Present in this sample are 1.2 million to 1.5 million distinct CDR3 sequences, roughly 40% of which were seen just once. The top ten hold approximately 7.9% of the sample. Material for sequencing was blood. The receptors derive from a woman aged 18-35 years in good health.

The J gene is TRBJ2-1, the V gene TRBV6-1, with a tentative D call TRBD1 (5 bases). The CDR3 extends over 13 amino acids. Trimming took 7 bases from V and 9 from J, leaving 16 bases between them. The V gene's germline CDR1 is MNHNS and CDR2 SASEGT. The CDR3 coding sequence is TGTGCCAGCACCAAGGGGCCGGGCGGTGAGCAGTTCTTC. Translation: CASTKGPGGEQFF.

This clonotype was detected only a few times. The chain joins TRBV28 to TRBJ2-3, with D tentatively TRBD2 (7 bases). The germline V and J ends were trimmed by 6 bases and 5 bases, with 18 bases remaining between them. The CDR3 loop spans 15 amino acids. Germline V gene sequence: CDR1 MDHEN, CDR2 SYDVKM. CDR3 region: CASSLLEGGGDTQYF. Written as DNA, the CDR3 is TGTGCCAGCAGCCTTTTGGAGGGGGGGGGAGATACGCAGTATTTT.

This clonotype was counted between two and nine times. The gene calls are TRBV27 and TRBJ2-3; the D gene is possibly TRBD2 (6 bases). Germline CDR1 is MNHEY and CDR2 is SMNVEV (reference sequence). V was trimmed by 4 bases and J by 10 bases, leaving 18 bases between them. The CDR3 runs 14 residues. This chain's CDR3 is CASSSLPGARAQYF. For the CDR3, the DNA is TGTGCCAGCAGTTCCCTCCCGGGAGCTCGGGCGCAGTATTTT.

This clonotype was found a few times. The chain links TRBV10-3 to TRBJ2-5; the D is unclear. Deletions cut 8 bases from V and 1 base from J, with 11 bases between. The V gene's germline CDR1 is ENHRY and CDR2 SYGVKD. This CDR3 spans 13 amino acids. In DNA form, the CDR3 reads TGTGCCATCTCCTTGTCAGTCCAAGAGACCCAGTACTTC. As protein: CAISLSVQETQYF.

This clonotype was seen more than once but under ten times. The rearrangement links TRBV28 to TRBJ2-5; D uncertain. The CDR3 covers 14 residues. Germline loops: CDR1 MDHEN, CDR2 SYDVKM. V lost 1 base, J lost 4 bases, and 10 bases lay in between. CDR3 protein: CASSLFGPGETQYF. The DNA of the CDR3 is TGTGCCAGCAGTTTATTTGGTCCGGGAGAGACCCAGTACTTC.

This clonotype was counted many times. This chain links TRBV29-1 with TRBJ2-1, with D uncertain. The CDR3 spans 13 residues. V was pared by 0 bases and J by 8 bases, with 11 bases between. Germline CDR1 SQVTM, CDR2 ANQGSEA. In DNA form, the CDR3 reads TGCAGCGTTGAAGATTCGAGGAACCATGAGCAGTTCTTC. It encodes CSVEDSRNHEQFF.

This chain joins TRBV15 and TRBJ2-7; 8 nucleotides align to TRBD1. The V gene end was trimmed by 1 base and the J gene end by 1 base; junction bases not matched to a gene: 6. CDR1 LNHNV and CDR2 YYDKDF come from the germline V gene (reference sequence). The CDR3 is 16 amino acids. In DNA form, the CDR3 reads TGTGCCACCAGCAGAGTAGAGGGGACAGGATCCTACGAGCAGTACTTC. Translating it yields CATSRVEGTGSYEQYF.

The chain employs TRBV7-9 and TRBJ2-5; 10 bases are shared with TRBD1. V shed 1 base and J 5 bases; nucleotides not matched to a gene: 10. The germline V gene has CDR1 SEHNR and CDR2 FQNEAQ (reference sequence). CDR3 length: 17 residues. In DNA, the CDR3 is TGTGCCAGCAGCTTAGGATCGGGACAGGGGCAGGGGGAGACCCAGTACTTC. Amino acid sequence: CASSLGSGQGQGETQYF. Supplemented by reference TRBV7-9 and TRBJ2-5, the full variable domain reads DTGVSQNPRHKITKRGQNVTFRCDPISEHNRLYWYRQTLGQGPEFLTYFQNEAQLEKSRLLSDRFSAERPKGSFSTLEIQRTEQGDSAMYLCASSLGSGQGQGETQYFGPGTRLLVL.

This clonotype was detected only a few times. This chain joins TRBV6-2 or TRBV6-3 and TRBJ2-7; D is perhaps TRBD1 or TRBD2 (5 bases each). Germline assignment: CDR1 MNHEY and CDR2 SVGEGT. Trimming shortened V by 8 bases and J by 2 bases, and 22 bases separated the two germline ends. The CDR3 consists of 16 residues. CDR3 loop: CASRGHQVRETYEQYF. CDR3 coding DNA: TGTGCCAGCCGTGGACACCAAGTCCGGGAAACCTACGAGCAGTACTTC.

This clonotype was observed a few times. CDR3 sequence: CASTSGSGANVLTF. CDR3 sequence (DNA): TGTGCCAGCACATCGGGATCTGGGGCCAACGTCCTGACTTTC. The genes are TRBV7-8 and TRBJ2-6; the D gene is possibly TRBD2 (5 bases). Trimming removed 7 bases at V and 1 base at J, with 8 bases between. The CDR3 sequence is 14 residues long. Germline CDR1 is SGHVS and CDR2 is FQNEAQ.

This clonotype was counted ten times or more. This chain joins TRBV24-1 and TRBJ2-3; D not resolved. Trimming left V 0 bases short and J 0 bases short, with 9 bases between. The germline V gene encodes CDR1 KGHDR and CDR2 SFDVKD. The length of the CDR3 is 16 residues. Here the CDR3 DNA reads TGTGCCACCAGTGATTTGCGCTTTTCTAGCACAGATACGCAGTATTTT. Its protein is CATSDLRFSSTDTQYF.

The rearrangement uses TRBV4-1 and TRBJ1-2; D gene unclear. V was cut by 0 bases and J by 2 bases, with 7 bases left in between. Germline V gene sequence: CDR1 MGHRA, CDR2 YSYEKL. The CDR3 sequence is 14 residues long. The CDR3 DNA follows: TGCGCCAGCAGCCAAGAGGCAGAAAACTATGGCTACACCTTC. Translated, it gives CASSQEAENYGYTF.

The rearrangement links TRBV28 to TRBJ1-2; D possibly corresponds to TRBD1 (5 bases). The CDR3 is 15 residues long. Germline V gene sequence: CDR1 MDHEN, CDR2 SYDVKM. V was cut by 3 bases and J by 4 bases, with 15 bases left in between. CDR3 in DNA: TGTGCCAGCAGTTTCAGGGCAGGGCCCCGCTATGGCTACACCTTC. Protein product: CASSFRAGPRYGYTF.

With regard to this clonotype: Since a much larger clone is just one base distant, this may be a read error. The chain uses TRBV12-3 or TRBV12-4 and TRBJ1-2; D uncertain. Trimming pared 4 bases from V and 6 bases from J, leaving 9 bases between. The CDR3 runs 12 residues. CDR3: CASSSTSDGYTF. The DNA of the CDR3 is TGTGCCAGCAGTTCGACGAGCGATGGCTACACCTTC.

CDR3 nucleotide sequence: TGTGCCAGCAGCCTAAGAGGACAGGGGGCGGGCTACACCTTC. This gives the protein CASSLRGQGAGYTF. The chain has TRBV6-2 or TRBV6-3 and TRBJ1-2, with TRBD1 matching over 11 bases. The CDR3 consists of 14 residues. J was trimmed by 8 bases and V by 6 bases; bases with no gene match: 8. Germline CDR1 is MNHEY and CDR2 is SVGEGT.

This clonotype was seen once. The chain combines TRBV7-9 with TRBJ1-2; no definite D call. V was shortened by 4 bases and J by 6 bases, with 15 bases between the two germline ends. Germline V CDR1 and CDR2: SEHNR, FQNEAQ (reference sequence). The CDR3 covers 14 residues. The CDR3 sequence: CASSYGRRPDGYTF. CDR3 sequence (DNA): TGTGCCAGCAGCTATGGACGGCGACCAGATGGCTACACCTTC.

This clonotype was seen only a few times. V is TRBV12-3 or TRBV12-4 and J is TRBJ1-5; 8 bases align to TRBD1. CDR3 length equals 18 residues. V shed 7 bases and J 2 bases; nucleotides not matched to a gene: 16. CDR3 DNA: TGTGCCAGCACTCCCCAGGGGGCGCGGGTATACGGCAATCAGCCCCAGCATTTT. It yields the protein CASTPQGARVYGNQPQHF.

This clonotype was counted only a few times. The chain links TRBV14 to TRBJ2-5; D perhaps matches TRBD2 (6 bases). Deletions cut 5 bases from V and 5 bases from J, with 12 bases between. The CDR3 contains 13 residues. CDR1 is SGHDN and CDR2 is FVKESK in the germline V gene. The CDR3 region is CASSKGLRETQYF. The DNA for the CDR3 is TGTGCCAGCAGCAAGGGACTCCGGGAGACCCAGTACTTC.

The chain uses TRBV27 and TRBJ2-7; 8 positions match TRBD2. CDR3 length: 15 amino acids. Looked up from germline, CDR1 is MNHEY and CDR2 is SMNVEV (reference sequence). The V and J ends lost 4 bases and 2 bases, in that order; junction bases with no gene match: 7. The CDR3 protein is CASSSLAGRTYEQYF. CDR3 DNA: TGTGCCAGCAGTTCCCTAGCGGGCCGAACCTACGAGCAGTACTTC.

This clonotype was found a few times. The chain's CDR3 is CASSQDMAGEADTQYF. The CDR3 region has the DNA TGTGCCAGCAGCCAAGATATGGCGGGAGAAGCAGATACGCAGTATTTT. This chain links TRBV4-2 with TRBJ2-3, with 7 nucleotides matching TRBD2. The junction had 7 bases not matched to a gene; V was cut back by 0 bases and J by 4 bases. The CDR3 spans 16 residues. Germline CDR1 and CDR2: LGHNA and YNFKEQ.

J is TRBJ2-7 and V is TRBV27, with D possibly TRBD1 on 7 matching bases. V shed 0 bases and J shed 2 bases, with 11 bases lying between them. Germline V gene sequence: CDR1 MNHEY, CDR2 SMNVEV (reference sequence). The CDR3 sequence is 15 residues long. CDR3 nucleotide sequence: TGTGCCAGCAGTTTATCACGCGGGACAGCCTACGAGCAGTACTTC. Amino acids: CASSLSRGTAYEQYF.

This clonotype has more than one count but fewer than ten. The chain couples TRBV7-8 to TRBJ2-7; D is uncertain. The V gene lost 1 base and the J gene lost 3 bases, with 7 bases spanning the gap. CDR3 length: 13 residues. Germline V gene lookup returns CDR1 SGHVS and CDR2 FQNEAQ. CDR3 sequence reads: CASSLVPNYEQYF. The CDR3 DNA follows: TGTGCCAGCAGCTTAGTCCCTAACTACGAGCAGTACTTC.

Regarding this clonotype: Compared with germline, one end of the junction differs, possibly owing to a read error. The chain carries TRBV14 and TRBJ2-7; D is uncertain. The CDR3 extends over 14 amino acids. Looked up from germline, CDR1 is SGHDN and CDR2 is FVKESK. The CDR3: CASSQDPGRYERYF. For the CDR3, the DNA is TGTGCCAGCAGCCAAGATCCAGGACGCTACGAGCGGTACTTC.

V and J are TRBV9 and TRBJ2-7; D remains unclear. The assigned J gene may be wrong: the sequence end matches TRBJ2-5 better. Per the germline V gene, CDR1 is SGDLS and CDR2 is YYNGEE. The CDR3 totals 13 residues. The CDR3 nucleotides are TGTGCCAGCAGCGTAGGGGCAAAAGGGACCCAGTACTTC. Translated: CASSVGAKGTQYF.